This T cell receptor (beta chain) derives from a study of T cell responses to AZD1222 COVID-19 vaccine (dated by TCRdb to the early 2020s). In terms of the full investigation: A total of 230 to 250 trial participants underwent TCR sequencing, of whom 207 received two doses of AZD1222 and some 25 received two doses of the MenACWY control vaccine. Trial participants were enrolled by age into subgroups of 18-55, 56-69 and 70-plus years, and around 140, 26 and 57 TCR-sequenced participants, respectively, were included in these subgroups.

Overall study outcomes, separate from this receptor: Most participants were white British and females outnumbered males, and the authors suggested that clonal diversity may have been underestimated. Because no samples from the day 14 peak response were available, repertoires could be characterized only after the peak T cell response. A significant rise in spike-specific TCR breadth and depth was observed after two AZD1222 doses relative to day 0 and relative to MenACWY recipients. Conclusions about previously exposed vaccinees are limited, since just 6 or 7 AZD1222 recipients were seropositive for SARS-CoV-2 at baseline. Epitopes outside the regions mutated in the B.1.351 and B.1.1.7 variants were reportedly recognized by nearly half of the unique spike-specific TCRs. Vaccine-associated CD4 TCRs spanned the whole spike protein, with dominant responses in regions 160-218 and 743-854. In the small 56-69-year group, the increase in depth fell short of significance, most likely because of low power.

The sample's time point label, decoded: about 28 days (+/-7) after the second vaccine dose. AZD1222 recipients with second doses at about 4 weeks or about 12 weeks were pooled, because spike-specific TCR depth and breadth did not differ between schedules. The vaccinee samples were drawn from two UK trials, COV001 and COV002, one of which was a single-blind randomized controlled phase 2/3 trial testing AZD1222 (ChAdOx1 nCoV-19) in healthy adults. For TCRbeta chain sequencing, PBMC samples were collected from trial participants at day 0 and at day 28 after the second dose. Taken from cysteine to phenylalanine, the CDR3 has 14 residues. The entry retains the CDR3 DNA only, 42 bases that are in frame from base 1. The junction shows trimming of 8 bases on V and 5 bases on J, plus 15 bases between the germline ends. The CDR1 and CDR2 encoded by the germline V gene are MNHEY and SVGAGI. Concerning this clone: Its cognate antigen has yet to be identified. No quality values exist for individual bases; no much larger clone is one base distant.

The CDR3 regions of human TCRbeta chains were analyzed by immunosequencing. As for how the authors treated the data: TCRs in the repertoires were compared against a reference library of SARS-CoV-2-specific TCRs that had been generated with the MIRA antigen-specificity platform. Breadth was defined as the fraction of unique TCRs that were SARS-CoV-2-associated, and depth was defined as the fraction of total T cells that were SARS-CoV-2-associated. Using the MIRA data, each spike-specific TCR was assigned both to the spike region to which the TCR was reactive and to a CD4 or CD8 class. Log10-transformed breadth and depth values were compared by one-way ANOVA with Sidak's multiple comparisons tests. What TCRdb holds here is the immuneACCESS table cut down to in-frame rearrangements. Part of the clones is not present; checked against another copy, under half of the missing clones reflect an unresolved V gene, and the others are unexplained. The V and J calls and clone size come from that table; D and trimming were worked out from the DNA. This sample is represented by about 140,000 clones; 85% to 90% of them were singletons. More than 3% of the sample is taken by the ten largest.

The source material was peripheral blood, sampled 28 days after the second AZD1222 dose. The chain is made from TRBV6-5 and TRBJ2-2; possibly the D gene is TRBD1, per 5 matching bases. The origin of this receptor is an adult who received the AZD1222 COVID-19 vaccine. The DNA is TGTGCCAGCGGGTTAGGGGTTGCGACCGGGGAGCTGTTTTTT. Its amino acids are CASGLGVATGELFF.